The 7 T cell receptor beta chains given below trace back to one sample, sequenced in a study of blood T cell repertoires in COVID-19. Sequencing was performed with immunoSEQ multiplex PCR; in TCRdb, only in-frame clones are kept and a portion is missing. Here the sample spans under 250,000 clones, 92% being singletons. Sequenced sample: peripheral blood. The receptors were gathered from a man younger than 40 with acute or convalescent COVID-19.

This chain joins TRBV4-2 and TRBJ2-3, with D perhaps TRBD2 (6 bases). Germline V gene lookup returns CDR1 LGHNA and CDR2 YNFKEQ. V was trimmed by 11 bases and J by 3 bases, leaving 21 bases between them. This CDR3 spans 15 amino acids. Here the CDR3 DNA reads TGTGCCGCAGCCGTTGGAGGGGCCGGAACAGATACGCAGTATTTT. Translated: CAAAVGGAGTDTQYF.

The rearrangement links TRBV21-1 to TRBJ2-7; the table's D gene call, TRBD1, was not cross checked with the DNA. TRBV21-1 is termed a pseudogene. The CDR3 consists of 18 residues. CDR3 sequence (DNA): TGTGCCAGCAGCGGACGGGGACAGGGATCTTGGGGGAGCGGTGAGCAGTACTTC. Encoded protein: CASSGRGQGSWGSGEQYF.

In the case of this clone: The same CDR3 can be traced to other DNA sequences in this sample. The chain carries TRBV7-3 and TRBJ1-1, with a possible D match to TRBD1 (6 bases). This CDR3 contains 13 residues. The germline V and J ends were trimmed by 5 bases and 1 base, with 8 bases remaining between them. From germline, CDR1 is SGHTA and CDR2 FQGTGA. CDR3 sequence: CASSLGQNTEAFF. The CDR3 coding sequence is TGTGCCAGCAGCCTGGGACAGAACACTGAAGCTTTCTTT.

The chain uses TRBV2 and TRBJ1-2; D is possibly TRBD1 (5 bases). Germline CDR1 and CDR2: SNHLY and FYNNEI. CDR3 size: 12 residues. Between the trimmed V and J ends, which lost 6 bases and 2 bases, there was a span of 7 bases. The CDR3 sequence is CASSPGNYGYTF. The CDR3, as DNA: TGTGCCAGCAGCCCAGGGAACTATGGCTACACCTTC.

The V call is TRBV28, the J call TRBJ2-2, with 7 bases aligning to TRBD1. Per germline, CDR1 MDHEN and CDR2 SYDVKM. With 4 bases clipped from V and 5 bases from J, the junction kept 7 bases outside the gene matches. This CDR3 comprises 15 residues. The CDR3 coding sequence is TGTGCCAGCAGTTCACCCTCGACAGGGACCGGGGAGCTGTTTTTT. Amino acids: CASSSPSTGTGELFF.

Here the CDR3 reads CASSRTGNGETQYF. The CDR3 nucleotides are TGTGCCAGCAGCCGGACAGGGAACGGAGAGACCCAGTACTTC. The V gene is TRBV7-3, the J gene TRBJ2-5; 8 bases match TRBD1. CDR1 and CDR2 from the germline V gene are SGHTA and FQGTGA. With V trimmed by 5 bases and J by 4 bases, 6 bases remained unmatched. The CDR3 loop spans 14 amino acids.

The chain is built from TRBV19 and TRBJ1-5, with 7 bases identical to TRBD1. After removal of 0 bases from V and 6 bases from J, the junction contained 8 bases not matched to a gene. The CDR3 loop spans 16 amino acids. Per germline, CDR1 LNHDA and CDR2 SQIVND (reference sequence). CDR3 in amino acids: CASSIDPGTAGQPQHF. The DNA of the CDR3 is TGTGCCAGTAGTATAGACCCCGGGACAGCCGGTCAGCCCCAGCATTTT.